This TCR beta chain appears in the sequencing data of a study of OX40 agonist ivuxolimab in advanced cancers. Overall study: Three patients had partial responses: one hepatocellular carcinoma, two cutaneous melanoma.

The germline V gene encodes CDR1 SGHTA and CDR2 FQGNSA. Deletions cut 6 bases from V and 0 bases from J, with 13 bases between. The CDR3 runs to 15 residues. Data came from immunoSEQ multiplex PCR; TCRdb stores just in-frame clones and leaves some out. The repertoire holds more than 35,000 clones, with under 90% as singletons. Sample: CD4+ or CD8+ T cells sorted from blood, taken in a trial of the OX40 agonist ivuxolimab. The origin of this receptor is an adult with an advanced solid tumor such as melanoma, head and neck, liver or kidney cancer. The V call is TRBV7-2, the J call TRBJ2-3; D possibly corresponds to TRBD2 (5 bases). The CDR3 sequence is CASSTRGHSTDTQYF. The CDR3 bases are TGTGCCAGCAGTACAAGAGGGCACAGCACAGATACGCAGTATTTT.